This TCR beta chain is drawn from a study of blood T cell repertoires in COVID-19. On the study more broadly: Sites in the United States, Italy and Spain provided acute and convalescent COVID-19 samples. Nucleic acid was either cDNA or gDNA, and it came from T cells, B-cell-depleted T cells, or PBMCs.

Germline lookup yields CDR1 KGHDR and CDR2 SFDVKD. V lost 5 bases, J lost 4 bases, and 11 bases lay in between. This CDR3 spans 14 amino acids. Original methodology: Reference gene primer amplification gave nucleated cell count estimates. Clones were read by immunoSEQ multiplex PCR, and TCRdb kept only the in-frame ones, dropping some. Clone size and V and J calls were adopted from that table, with D and trimming inferred from the DNA. The table has roughly 150,000 clones, approximately 88% seen once; the top ten hold approximately 3%. This chain connects TRBV24-1 to TRBJ1-5; D is unclear. Material for sequencing was peripheral blood. The sequence was collected from a man aged 55-75 years with acute or convalescent COVID-19. CDR3 in amino acids: CATSASQVNQPQHF. The CDR3 DNA reads TGTGCCACCAGTGCAAGCCAGGTGAATCAGCCCCAGCATTTT.